This entry concerns a single TCR beta chain. The specificity of this receptor is unknown. Base qualities are not at hand, and no much larger clone is one base apart. The sample is drawn from a study of technical replicates of blood from a handful of donors (dated by TCRdb to 2016 to 2017). Library preparation was by the immunoSEQ multiplex PCR assay. The clones in this table, taken by TCRdb from immuneACCESS, are in-frame only. Not every clone is retained; where verified, under half of the shortfall comes from an unresolved V gene, and the cause of the rest is unknown. This sample lists about 67,000 clones; 98% were detected once. Together, the top ten hold over 0.15% of the sample. Germline trimming amounts to 6 bases on V and 6 bases on J, with 18 as the count of junction bases outside the gene matches. The CDR3 has 17 amino acids, counting the end cysteine and phenylalanine. Only the CDR3 region is kept as DNA, spanning 51 bases read in frame from base 1. CDR1 and CDR2 are drawn from the germline V gene: MRHNA, SNTAGT.

The V and J segments used are TRBV6-4 and TRBJ2-7; 9 bases in between match TRBD1. The source material was T cells isolated from PBMCs. The TCR was taken from a human donor in good health. The DNA sequence is as follows: TGTGCCAGCAGGTTGGGGAGGGGACCGGGACAGGGTATCGAGCAGTACTTC. The translation is CASRLGRGPGQGIEQYF.